This T cell receptor (beta chain) emerged from a study of T-cell reconstitution after alpha-beta-depleted transplantation in children. Study-wide findings and caveats: In patients about two months after transplant, alpha-beta T cells reportedly arose from several hundred expanded graft clones. T cells produced anew were the main source of T-cell counts and diversity one year after transplant.

A note on this clonotype: As yet, its antigen is unknown.

Researchers prepared the TCRbeta library using unique molecular identifiers, the study reports. One entry per CDR3 protein results from TCRdb running MiXCR on the PCR reads. This sample carries about 580,000 distinct CDR3 sequences, approximately 22% of them seen once, and the ten largest clones take around an eighth. The CDR3 has 15 amino acids. The germline V and J ends were trimmed by 0 bases and 6 bases, with 14 bases remaining between them. Looked up from germline, CDR1 is SGHRS and CDR2 is YFSETQ. The input for sequencing was PBMCs, mostly from graft donor cells, taken 360 days after TCRalphabeta/CD19-depleted stem cell transplant. V usage is TRBV5-1 and J usage is TRBJ2-3; D may match TRBD1 or TRBD2 (5 bases each). The receptor was derived from a boy less than two years old who had a stem cell transplant for acute myeloid leukemia, so the T cells may come from the graft donor. CDR3 in amino acids: CASSLEGPRSDTQYF. CDR3 DNA: TGCGCCAGCAGCTTGGAGGGACCAAGGAGCGATACGCAGTATTTT.